The 18 T cell receptor beta chains below all came from one sample that was sequenced in a study of metastatic and nonmetastatic thyroid tumors. No patient received treatment before thyroid surgery. TCRdb re-called the PCR reads via MiXCR. Among some 17,000 clones, over 20% were seen once, and the ten largest hold approximately 11%. Specimen: blood. The origin of the receptors is a male donor with papillary thyroid cancer or a benign thyroid nodule (not recorded which). Some clones in this sample may be carry-over from other donors' samples.

Relative to its sample, this clone is medium-sized. The rearrangement links TRBV20-1 to TRBJ2-1, with TRBD2 matching over 13 bases. This CDR3 is built from 17 residues. After removal of 3 bases from V and 5 bases from J, the junction contained 10 bases not matched to a gene. Germline loops: CDR1 DFQATT, CDR2 SNEGSKA (reference sequence). The CDR3 sequence is CSARGGTSGMGNNEQFF. The CDR3 DNA sequence: TGCAGTGCTAGGGGGGGGACTAGCGGGATGGGCAACAATGAGCAGTTCTTC.

In this sample, this clone turned up many times. The same CDR3 arises from other DNA sequences in this sample as well. V gene TRBV19 combines with J gene TRBJ1-4, with D possibly matching TRBD1 (5 bases). CDR1 and CDR2 (germline): LNHDA, SQIVND (reference sequence). The V and J ends lost 3 bases and 7 bases respectively, with 12 bases between them. The CDR3 is made up of 14 amino acids. CDR3 residues: CASSILQGGEKLFF. In nucleotides, the CDR3 is TGTGCCAGTAGTATCCTCCAGGGAGGTGAAAAACTGTTTTTT.

Many counts were recorded for this clone. Possible read error: a much larger clone is one base away. The chain uses TRBV24-1 and TRBJ2-2; the match to TRBD2 covers 11 bases. With 5 bases clipped from V and 5 bases from J, the junction kept 9 bases outside the gene matches. This CDR3 has 17 amino acids. Germline V gene data show CDR1 as KGHDR and CDR2 as SFDVKD. The CDR3: CATSGNSGRAGTGELFF. The CDR3 bases are TGTGCCACCAGTGGCAATAGCGGGAGGGCCGGAACCGGGGAGCTGTTTTTT.

This clone was detected a few times. This sequence may be a read error, since a much larger clone differs from it by one base. The sample holds other DNA sequences that translate to the same CDR3. The chain has TRBV12-3 or TRBV12-4 and TRBJ2-2; D is possibly TRBD1 or TRBD2 (6 bases each). The length of the CDR3 is 14 residues. The chain's CDR3 is CVSRPRRGTGELFF. Written as DNA, the CDR3 is TGTGTCAGCAGACCACGGAGGGGGACCGGGGAGCTGTTTTTT.

This clone was seen a few times. This rearrangement joins TRBV30 to TRBJ1-2; D is uncertain. The V gene lost 2 bases and the J gene lost 7 bases, with 14 bases spanning the gap. CDR1 is GTSNPN and CDR2 is SVGIG in the germline V gene (reference sequence). This CDR3 is 13 amino acids long. CDR3 region: CAWSLSGLGGYTF. CDR3 bases: TGTGCCTGGAGTCTCAGTGGGTTGGGTGGCTACACCTTC. Filled out from reference TRBV30 and TRBJ1-2, the complete variable domain reads SQTIHQWPATLVQPVGSPLSLECTVEGTSNPNLYWYRQAAGRGLQLLFYSVGIGQISSEVPQNLSASRPQDRQFILSSKKLLLSDSGFYLCAWSLSGLGGYTFGSGTRLTVV.

This clone was observed at least ten times. V usage is TRBV9 and J usage is TRBJ2-3; 10 bases map to TRBD1. The V and J ends lost 0 bases and 3 bases, in that order; junction bases with no gene match: 4. The CDR3 is 16 residues long. Germline loops: CDR1 SGDLS, CDR2 YYNGEE. CDR3 nucleotide sequence: TGTGCCAGCAGCGTAGGTTGGGACAGGGGTACAGATACGCAGTATTTT. It translates to CASSVGWDRGTDTQYF.

In this sample, this clone turned up a few times. Germline and junction disagree at one end, which may indicate a read error. CDR3 protein: CSSTTGLSDTGELFF. The CDR3 DNA reads TGTTCCAGCACCACGGGACTATCGGACACCGGGGAGCTGTTTTTT. The chain employs TRBV12-3 or TRBV12-4 and TRBJ2-2; TRBD2 agrees at 7 bases. The CDR3 loop spans 15 amino acids.

At least ten counts were recorded for this clone. The V call is TRBV6-1, the J call TRBJ2-2; 8 bases line up with TRBD2. The CDR3 covers 15 residues. Losses at the gene ends were 5 bases for V and 4 bases for J; bases not matched to a gene: 6. Germline values: CDR1 MNHNS, CDR2 SASEGT. CDR3: CASSSGRALTGELFF. DNA for the CDR3: TGTGCCAGCAGTTCCGGGAGGGCACTCACCGGGGAGCTGTTTTTT.

Sample share makes this clone medium-sized. This chain uses TRBV20-1 with TRBJ2-1; 10 nucleotides line up with TRBD2. There are 15 residues in the CDR3. CDR1 DFQATT and CDR2 SNEGSKA come from the germline V gene (reference sequence). The ends lost 3 bases at V and 8 bases at J; junction bases unmatched: 10. CDR3 residues: CSASDPSGGVYEQFF. For the CDR3, the DNA is TGCAGTGCTAGCGATCCTAGCGGGGGTGTTTATGAGCAGTTCTTC.

The rearrangement links TRBV20-1 to TRBJ1-2, with D possibly TRBD1 on 5 matching bases. V dropped 0 bases and J dropped 0 bases, with 8 bases sitting between them. Germline lookup yields CDR1 DFQATT and CDR2 SNEGSKA (reference sequence). CDR3 length: 14 residues. CDR3 loop: CSARDRQTNYGYTF. The CDR3 DNA sequence: TGCAGTGCTAGAGATCGACAGACTAACTATGGCTACACCTTC.

This clone was seen repeatedly, ten times or more. V gene TRBV19 combines with J gene TRBJ1-6; possible D gene TRBD1, 5 bases. This CDR3 has 14 residues. Trimming removed 1 base at V and 7 bases at J, with 8 bases between. Per the germline V gene, CDR1 is LNHDA and CDR2 is SQIVND (reference sequence). The CDR3 DNA sequence: TGTGCCAGTAGTATAGGGGGGGGAAATTCACCCCTCCACTTT. It yields the protein CASSIGGGNSPLHF.

This clone is labeled medium-sized. In nucleotides, the CDR3 is TGTGCCAGCAGCGGGAGGGCCTACAATGAGCAGTTCTTC. Residues: CASSGRAYNEQFF. The chain carries TRBV6-1 and TRBJ2-1; TRBD2 agrees at 8 bases. There are 13 residues in the CDR3. The V gene's germline CDR1 is MNHNS and CDR2 SASEGT. The V gene end was trimmed by 6 bases and the J gene end by 2 bases; junction bases not matched to a gene: 0.

By proportion, this clone is medium-sized. The chain is built from TRBV6-1 and TRBJ2-7; a possible D gene is TRBD1 (6 bases). Germline loops: CDR1 MNHNS, CDR2 SASEGT. Trimming took off 8 bases at V and 3 bases at J, with 11 bases between the two ends. CDR3 length: 12 amino acids. The chain's CDR3 is CASWVGGYEQYF. The CDR3 nucleotides read TGTGCCAGCTGGGTAGGGGGCTACGAGCAGTACTTC.

In this sample, this clone turned up many times. A much larger clone differs by one base, so this may be a read error. The chain joins TRBV11-2 to TRBJ2-1; D gene unclear. Germline assignment: CDR1 SGHAT and CDR2 FQNNGV. This CDR3 is 16 amino acids long. The CDR3 loop is CAGSYLLRTSYNEQFF. In nucleotides, the CDR3 is TGTGCCGGCAGCTACCTCTTGCGGACGTCCTACAATGAGCAGTTCTTC.

This clone is medium-sized within its sample. At the DNA level, this CDR3 is encoded by other sequences in the same sample as well. The chain uses TRBV4-1 and TRBJ1-5, with D hard to call. The CDR3 is 13 amino acids. V lost 3 bases and J lost 11, with 14 bases in between. CDR1 and CDR2 from the germline V gene are MGHRA and YSYEKL. The CDR3: CASSHSPDRSQHF. The DNA of the CDR3 is TGCGCCAGCAGCCACAGTCCCGATCGTTCCCAGCATTTT.

The V gene is TRBV20-1, the J gene TRBJ1-2, with D tentatively TRBD1 (5 bases). Germline lookup yields CDR1 DFQATT and CDR2 SNEGSKA (reference sequence). The V and J ends lost 0 bases and 4 bases respectively, with 18 bases between them. CDR3 length: 16 residues. The CDR3 here is CSARDRGRPAVYGYTF. The CDR3 bases are TGCAGTGCTAGAGATCGGGGCAGGCCGGCGGTCTATGGCTACACCTTC.

This clone was detected ten times or more. The rearrangement uses TRBV10-3 and TRBJ1-3; unclear D gene. Trimming removed 4 bases from V and 8 bases from J, with 12 bases in between. Germline V gene lookup returns CDR1 ENHRY and CDR2 SYGVKD. The CDR3 has 13 residues. The CDR3 bases are TGTGCCATCAGTGTTACAGATGGGGACACCATATATTTT. Translating it yields CAISVTDGDTIYF.

This clone is labeled medium-sized. The V gene is TRBV11-3, the J gene TRBJ2-7; 9 bases are shared with TRBD2. After removal of 5 bases from V and 2 bases from J, the junction contained 4 bases not matched to a gene. The CDR3 has 14 residues. Germline V gene lookup returns CDR1 SGHNT and CDR2 YENEEA. DNA of the CDR3: TGTGCCAGCAGCAGCGGGAGGCAGACCTACGAGCAGTACTTC. It yields the protein CASSSGRQTYEQYF. Drawing the rest from reference TRBV11-3 and TRBJ2-7, the complete variable domain is EAGVVQSPRYKIIEKKQPVAFWCNPISGHNTLYWYLQNLGQGPELLIRYENEEAVDDSQLPKDRFSAERLKGVDSTLKIQPAELGDSAVYLCASSSGRQTYEQYFGPGTRLTVT.